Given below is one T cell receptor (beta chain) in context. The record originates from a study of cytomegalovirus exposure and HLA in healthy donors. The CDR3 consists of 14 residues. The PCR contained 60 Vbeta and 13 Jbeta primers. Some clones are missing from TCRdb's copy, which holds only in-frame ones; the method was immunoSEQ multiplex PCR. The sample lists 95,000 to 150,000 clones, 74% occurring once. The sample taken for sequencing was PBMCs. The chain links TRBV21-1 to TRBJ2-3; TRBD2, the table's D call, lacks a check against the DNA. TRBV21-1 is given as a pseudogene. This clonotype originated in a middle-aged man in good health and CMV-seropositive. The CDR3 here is CASSKDLAGHTQYF. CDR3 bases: TGTGCCAGCAGCAAAGACCTAGCGGGGCATACGCAGTATTTT.